The 19 T cell receptor beta chains reported below all come from one sample, sequenced in a study of blood T cell repertoires in COVID-19. TCRdb's table, derived via immunoSEQ multiplex PCR, lists solely in-frame clones and lacks some. The table has 150,000 to 200,000 clones, around 87% seen once. Material: peripheral blood. These receptors were obtained from a man in his forties with active or convalescent COVID-19.

The J gene is TRBJ1-2, the V gene TRBV6-5; the D gene is possibly TRBD1 (5 bases). Germline-derived CDR1 and CDR2 are MNHEY and SVGAGI. The CDR3 is 13 amino acids. Trimming removed 6 bases from V and 7 bases from J, with 15 bases in between. The CDR3 spells CASRAAGRGGYTF. The CDR3 coding sequence is TGTGCCAGCAGGGCGGCGGGGCGCGGTGGCTACACCTTC.

The gene calls are TRBV28 and TRBJ1-5; D is possibly TRBD1 (5 bases). This CDR3 contains 17 residues. The V and J ends lost 4 bases and 2 bases respectively, with 18 bases between them. Germline lookup yields CDR1 MDHEN and CDR2 SYDVKM. The CDR3 spells CASSSPWGDLGNQPQHF. Here the CDR3 DNA reads TGTGCCAGCAGTTCCCCCTGGGGCGACCTCGGCAATCAGCCCCAGCATTTT.

The V gene is TRBV18, the J gene TRBJ2-5; TRBD1 agrees at 8 bases. The V segment lost 3 bases and the J segment 4 bases; nucleotides outside the gene matches: 1. CDR1 and CDR2 from the germline V gene are KGHSH and LQKENI. The CDR3 sequence is 13 residues long. For the CDR3, the DNA is TGTGCCAGCTCACCGACAGGGGTAGAGACCCAGTACTTC. Amino acids: CASSPTGVETQYF.

The chain combines TRBV28 with TRBJ1-5, with 7 bases identical to TRBD1. The V and J ends lost 3 bases and 6 bases, in that order; junction bases with no gene match: 8. Per the germline V gene, CDR1 is MDHEN and CDR2 is SYDVKM. The CDR3 contains 15 residues. CDR3 in amino acids: CASSFPDREAQPQHF. The CDR3 DNA follows: TGTGCCAGCAGTTTTCCCGACAGGGAAGCTCAGCCCCAGCATTTT.

This chain links TRBV28 with TRBJ2-1; tentative D call: TRBD1 (6 bases). CDR1 and CDR2 from the germline V gene are MDHEN and SYDVKM. This CDR3 is 16 amino acids long. V was pared by 7 bases and J by 4 bases, with 20 bases between. The CDR3 loop is CASTPRGRGVYNEQFF. CDR3 nucleotides: TGTGCCAGCACCCCACGGGGCAGGGGAGTGTACAATGAGCAGTTCTTC.

The genes are TRBV6-5 and TRBJ2-4, with TRBD1 matching 7 bases. Germline V gene lookup returns CDR1 MNHEY and CDR2 SVGAGI. After removal of 7 bases from V and 2 bases from J, the junction contained 2 bases not matched to a gene. This CDR3 is built from 13 residues. The CDR3 bases are TGTGCCAGCAAGGGGGCTCCCAAAAACATTCAGTACTTC. It yields the protein CASKGAPKNIQYF.

The V gene is TRBV2, the J gene TRBJ2-4; TRBD2 matches 8 bases. Per germline, CDR1 SNHLY and CDR2 FYNNEI. This CDR3 is built from 16 residues. The ends lost 5 bases at V and 2 bases at J; junction bases unmatched: 8. CDR3 nucleotides: TGTGCCAGCAGTAAATCCACGGGGGGGCCCAAAAACATTCAGTACTTC. It yields the protein CASSKSTGGPKNIQYF. Full variable domain (missing parts from reference TRBV2 and TRBJ2-4): EPEVTQTPSHQVTQMGQEVILRCVPISNHLYFYWYRQILGQKVEFLVSFYNNEISEKSEIFDDQFSVERPDGSNFTLKIRSTKLEDSAMYFCASSKSTGGPKNIQYFGAGTRLSVL.

The chain joins TRBV30 to TRBJ2-7; TRBD1 matches at 9 bases. Germline CDR1 reads GTSNPN; CDR2 reads SVGIG (reference sequence). V lost 5 bases and J lost 3; bases outside the gene matches: 11. The CDR3 has 15 residues. CDR3 loop: CAWGSPGTGYYEQYF. CDR3 nucleotide sequence: TGTGCCTGGGGGAGTCCCGGGACAGGGTACTACGAGCAGTACTTC.

The V gene is TRBV6-4, the J gene TRBJ2-2; tentatively, D is TRBD1 (6 bases). With 3 bases removed from V and 3 bases from J, the gap between germline ends came to 11 bases. CDR3 length: 15 residues. Per germline, CDR1 MRHNA and CDR2 SNTAGT. The CDR3 DNA is TGTGCCAGCAGTGAATCAGGGGCCCACACCGGGGAGCTGTTTTTT. Translating gives CASSESGAHTGELFF.

This sequence joins TRBV5-6 and TRBJ1-1, with D uncertain. Trimming left V 4 bases short and J 0 bases short, with 10 bases between. The CDR3 sequence is 14 residues long. Germline V gene data show CDR1 as SGHDT and CDR2 as YYEEEE. For the CDR3, the DNA is TGTGCCAGCAGCCCGACATACATGAACACTGAAGCTTTCTTT. Protein: CASSPTYMNTEAFF.

The chain employs TRBV30 and TRBJ1-6; TRBD1 is a possible D gene (5 bases). With 5 bases removed from V and 7 bases from J, the gap between germline ends came to 18 bases. The germline CDR1 and CDR2 sequences are GTSNPN and SVGIG (reference sequence). The CDR3 totals 15 residues. The DNA for the CDR3 is TGTGCCTGGTCACAGGTCCAGGGTCGAAATTCACCCCTCCACTTT. Translating gives CAWSQVQGRNSPLHF.

A single count supports this clone. The rearrangement uses TRBV6-6 and TRBJ2-3, with a tentative D call TRBD2 (5 bases). Trimming shortened V by 5 bases and J by 1 base, and 19 bases separated the two germline ends. This CDR3 is 17 amino acids long. Germline V gene data show CDR1 as MNHNY and CDR2 as SVGAGI (reference sequence). CDR3 amino acids: CASSHRGRLGGTDTQYF. In DNA, the CDR3 is TGTGCCAGCAGTCATCGAGGGCGGTTAGGCGGCACAGATACGCAGTATTTT.

This rearrangement joins TRBV5-1 to TRBJ1-2; D unresolved. The V end lost 4 bases, the J end lost 4 bases, and 11 bases lay between the germline ends. From germline, CDR1 is SGHRS and CDR2 YFSETQ. The CDR3 covers 13 residues. The CDR3 spells CASSADIGYGYTF. CDR3 in DNA: TGCGCCAGCAGCGCCGACATCGGCTATGGCTACACCTTC.

CDR3 DNA: TGTGCCAGCAGCCGCCGGACTAGCGGGGCGAGCCGATGGACCCAGTACTTC. Translated: CASSRRTSGASRWTQYF. This sequence joins TRBV3-1 (or the pseudogene TRBV3-2) and TRBJ2-5; 12 bases line up with TRBD2. Germline lookup yields CDR1 LGHDT and CDR2 YNNKEL (reference sequence). J lost 7 bases, V lost 4 bases, and 13 bases had no gene match. CDR3 length: 17 residues.

V gene TRBV5-5 combines with J gene TRBJ1-2; maybe TRBD1 (6 bases). The CDR3 is made up of 15 amino acids. Germline V gene lookup returns CDR1 SGHKS and CDR2 YYEKEE (reference sequence). V lost 2 bases, J lost 5 bases, and 16 bases lay in between. In DNA form, the CDR3 reads TGTGCCAGCAGCTTACAGGGCATTGATTGGTATGGCTACACCTTC. This translates into CASSLQGIDWYGYTF.

V is TRBV9 and J is TRBJ1-1, with 8 nucleotides matching TRBD1. This CDR3 contains 15 residues. The V gene end was trimmed by 3 bases and the J gene end by 3 bases; junction bases not matched to a gene: 7. CDR1 is SGDLS and CDR2 is YYNGEE in the germline V gene. The CDR3 nucleotides read TGTGCCAGCAGCGCAACAGGGGGTAGGGACACTGAAGCTTTCTTT. It encodes CASSATGGRDTEAFF.

The CDR3 protein is CASSLGSTDTQYF. In DNA, the CDR3 is TGTGCCAGCAGTTTGGGCAGCACAGATACGCAGTATTTT. This chain links TRBV28 with TRBJ2-3; D remains unclear. This CDR3 has 13 residues. Trimming took 3 bases from V and 0 from J, leaving 4 bases between them. The germline V gene encodes CDR1 MDHEN and CDR2 SYDVKM. Variable domain in full (rest from reference TRBV28 and TRBJ2-3): DVKVTQSSRYLVKRTGEKVFLECVQDMDHENMFWYRQDPGLGLRLIYFSYDVKMKEKGDIPEGYSVSREKKERFSLILESASTNQTSMYLCASSLGSTDTQYFGPGTRLTVL.

This clone was seen more than once but under ten times. The chain recombines TRBV4-1 with TRBJ2-3; D possibly corresponds to TRBD2 (6 bases). The germline V gene has CDR1 MGHRA and CDR2 YSYEKL. The CDR3 is 14 amino acids. The V gene lost 3 bases and the J gene lost 1 base, with 8 bases spanning the gap. The DNA for the CDR3 is TGCGCCAGCAGCCAGGCGGGGCGCACAGATACGCAGTATTTT. Translated, it gives CASSQAGRTDTQYF.

The chain joins TRBV2 to TRBJ1-1, with D tentatively TRBD1 (6 bases). Germline CDR1 is SNHLY and CDR2 is FYNNEI. There are 15 residues in the CDR3. V lost 6 bases, J lost 1 base, and 15 bases lay in between. Here the CDR3 reads CASSPQTRGNTEAFF. CDR3 bases: TGTGCCAGCAGCCCCCAAACCAGGGGGAACACTGAAGCTTTCTTT.